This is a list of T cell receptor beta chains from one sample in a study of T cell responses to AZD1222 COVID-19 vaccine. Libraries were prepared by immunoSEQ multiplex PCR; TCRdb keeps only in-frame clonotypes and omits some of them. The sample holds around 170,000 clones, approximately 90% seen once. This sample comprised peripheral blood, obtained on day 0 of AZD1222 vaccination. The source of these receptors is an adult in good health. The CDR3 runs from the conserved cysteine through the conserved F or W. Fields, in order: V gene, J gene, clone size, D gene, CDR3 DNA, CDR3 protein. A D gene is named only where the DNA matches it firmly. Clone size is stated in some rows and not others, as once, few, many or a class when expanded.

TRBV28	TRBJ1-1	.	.	TGTGCCAGCAGTTTAGCAGGGCGGCTGGGAAACACTGAAGCTTTCTTT	CASSLAGRLGNTEAFF
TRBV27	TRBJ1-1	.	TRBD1	TGTGCCAGCAGTTTTGTTCCGGACAGGTTTGCTGAAGCTTTCTTT	CASSFVPDRFAEAFF
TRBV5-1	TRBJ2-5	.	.	TGCGCCAGCAGTCTGACGGGTAACCAAGAGACCCAGTACTTC	CASSLTGNQETQYF
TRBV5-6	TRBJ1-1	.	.	TGTGCCAGCAGCGTGACGGAGGGCGCTGGGTACACTGAAGCTTTCTTT	CASSVTEGAGYTEAFF
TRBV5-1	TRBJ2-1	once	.	TGCGCCAGCAGCTTAGGGAATTCCTACAATGAGCAGTTCTTC	CASSLGNSYNEQFF
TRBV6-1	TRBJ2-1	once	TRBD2	TGTGCCAGCAGTGCAATTTTCGGGGCGGGAGGGCCATACAACAATGAGCAGTTCTTC	CASSAIFGAGGPYNNEQFF
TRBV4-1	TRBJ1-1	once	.	TGCGCCAGCAGCCAAGCGGCGGGAACTGAAGCTTTCTTT	CASSQAAGTEAFF
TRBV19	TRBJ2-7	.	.	TGTGCCAGTAGTATCACGAGGGGGGCCTACGAGCAGTACTTC	CASSITRGAYEQYF
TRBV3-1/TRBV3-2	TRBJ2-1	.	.	TGTGCCAGCAGCCAAGTCAGGGGCGGTGAGCAGTTCTTC	CASSQVRGGEQFF
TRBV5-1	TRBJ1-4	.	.	TGCGCCAGCAGCTTGGGTGACACTTGGGCTAATGAAAAACTGTTTTTT	CASSLGDTWANEKLFF
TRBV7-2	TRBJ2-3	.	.	TGTGCCAGCAGCTTAGCGGGGGGGCCCACAGATACGCAGTATTTT	CASSLAGGPTDTQYF
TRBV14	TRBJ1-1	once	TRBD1	TGTGCCAGCAGCCGACGACAGGGGGCGGGAACTGAAGCTTTCTTT	CASSRRQGAGTEAFF
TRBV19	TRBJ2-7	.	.	TGTGCCAGTAGTATAGTCGGGTGCGAGCAGTACTTC	CASSIVGCEQYF
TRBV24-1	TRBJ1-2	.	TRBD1	TGTGCCACCAGTGACCGGGGACAGGGCCATGGCTACACCTTC	CATSDRGQGHGYTF
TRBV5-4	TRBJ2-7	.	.	TGTGCCAGCAGCTCTCCCCTACATCCCTACGAGCAGTACTTC	CASSSPLHPYEQYF
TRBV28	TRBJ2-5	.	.	TGTGCCAGCAGTATCCGGGACACACAGACCCAGTACTTC	CASSIRDTQTQYF
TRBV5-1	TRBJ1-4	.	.	TGCGCCAGCAGCTTGTACGGGGGAGCTAATGAAAAACTGTTTTTT	CASSLYGGANEKLFF
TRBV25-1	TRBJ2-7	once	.	TGTGCCAGCAGTGAATCGGTACAGGTACCCTACGAGCAGTACTTC	CASSESVQVPYEQYF
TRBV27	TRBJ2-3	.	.	TGTGCCAGCAGGAGTTGGCCAGATACGCAGTATTTT	CASRSWPDTQYF
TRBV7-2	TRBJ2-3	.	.	TGTGCCAGCAGCTTAATCAGCGGGCTCGACACAGATACGCAGTATTTT	CASSLISGLDTDTQYF
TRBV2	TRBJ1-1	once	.	TGTGCCAGCAGTGAAGACGGGCGGAACACTGAAGCTTTCTTT	CASSEDGRNTEAFF
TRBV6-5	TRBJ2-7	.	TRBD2	TGTGCCAGCAGTTACTCTGGCGGGAGAAGCGAGCAGTACTTC	CASSYSGGRSEQYF
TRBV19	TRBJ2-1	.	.	TGTGCCAGTAGTATGGGAGCGGAGGCCTACAATGAGCAGTTCTTC	CASSMGAEAYNEQFF
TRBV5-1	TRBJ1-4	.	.	TGCGCCAGCAGCTTGGGGCTGATTAATGAAAAACTGTTTTTT	CASSLGLINEKLFF
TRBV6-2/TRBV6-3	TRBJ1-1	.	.	TGTGCCAGCAGTCAAGCGTATGAAGCTTTCTTT	CASSQAYEAFF
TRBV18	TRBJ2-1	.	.	TGTGCCAGCTCACCACCCACAGGGAACAATGAGCAGTTCTTC	CASSPPTGNNEQFF
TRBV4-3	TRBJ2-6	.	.	TGCGCCAGCAGCCAGGTGGACACCCTCAACGTCCTGACTTTC	CASSQVDTLNVLTF
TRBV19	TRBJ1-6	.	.	TGTGCCAGTAGCACATCCCGGGGTTTGGAGAATTCACCCCTCCACTTT	CASSTSRGLENSPLHF
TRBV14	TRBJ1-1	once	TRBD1	TGTGCCAGCAGCCGATTAACAGGGGAGGGGGCTGAAGCTTTCTTT	CASSRLTGEGAEAFF
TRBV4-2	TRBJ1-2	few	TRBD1	TGTGCCAGCAGCCAAGTTGGTCTCCAGGGGGATGGTGGCTACACCTTC	CASSQVGLQGDGGYTF
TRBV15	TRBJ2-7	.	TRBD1	TGTGCCACCAGCAGAGAAGCCAGGGGGCCCTTCTACGAGCAGTACTTC	CATSREARGPFYEQYF
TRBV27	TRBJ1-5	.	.	TGTGCCAGCAGTTTATACTCGGACTTGCCCCAGCCCCAGCATTTT	CASSLYSDLPQPQHF
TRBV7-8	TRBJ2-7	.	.	TGTGCCAGCAGCCTAACGCCCCGGGACATGTACTACGAGCAGTACTTC	CASSLTPRDMYYEQYF
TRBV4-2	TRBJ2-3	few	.	TGTGCCAGCAGCCAAGATGGAGGGGAAGATACGCAGTATTTT	CASSQDGGEDTQYF
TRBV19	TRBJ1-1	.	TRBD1	TGTGCCAGTAGCGACCGTCCCGGGACAGGGAGGAAAAGCACTGAAGCTTTCTTT	CASSDRPGTGRKSTEAFF
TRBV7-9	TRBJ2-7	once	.	TGTGCCAGCAGCTTCCTTGGTAACGAGCAGTACTTC	CASSFLGNEQYF
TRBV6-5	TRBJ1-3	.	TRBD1	TGTGCCAGCAGAGGGGACAGGGCTGGAAACACCATATATTTT	CASRGDRAGNTIYF
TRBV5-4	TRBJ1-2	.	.	TGTGCCAGCAGCTTGGCCGACAGAAACTATGGCTACACCTTC	CASSLADRNYGYTF
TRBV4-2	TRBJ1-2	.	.	TGTGCCAGCAGCCAAGAAGGTGGATCTAACTATGGCTACACCTTC	CASSQEGGSNYGYTF
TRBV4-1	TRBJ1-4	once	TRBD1	TGCGCCAGCAGCCAGCGGGACAGGGGGGAAAGAAATGAAAAACTGTTTTTT	CASSQRDRGERNEKLFF
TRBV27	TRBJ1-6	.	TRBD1	TGTGCCAGCAGTGTTCCCGGGACAGGATACCGCTATTCACCCCTCCACTTT	CASSVPGTGYRYSPLHF
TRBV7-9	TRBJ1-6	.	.	TGTGCCAGCAGCCCCGGACACCCGAGCTCCTATAATTCACCCCTCCACTTT	CASSPGHPSSYNSPLHF
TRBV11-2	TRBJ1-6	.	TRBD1	TGTGCCAGCAGCCTAACTGACAGGGGCCCATATAATTCACCCCTCCACTTT	CASSLTDRGPYNSPLHF
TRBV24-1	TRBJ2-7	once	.	TGTGCCACCAGTGATATCGGACAGAGAGGCTCCTACGAGCAGTACTTC	CATSDIGQRGSYEQYF
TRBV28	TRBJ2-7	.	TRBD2	TGTGCCAGCTCGGGACTAGCGGGAGATTTAGGCTCCTACGAGCAGTACTTC	CASSGLAGDLGSYEQYF
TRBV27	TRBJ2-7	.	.	TGTGCCAGCAGTTCCTCAAACCGGGACGGGACCTACGAGCAGTACTTC	CASSSSNRDGTYEQYF
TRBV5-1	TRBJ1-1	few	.	TGCGCCAGCAGCTTGGGGACAGCGAACACTGAAGCTTTCTTT	CASSLGTANTEAFF
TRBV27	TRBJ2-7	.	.	TGTGCCAGCAGCCGGGGAATCCATTCCTACGAGCAGTACTTC	CASSRGIHSYEQYF
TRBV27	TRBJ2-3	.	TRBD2	TGTGCCAGCAGTCTAAGCGGGGGGGTTGGCGATACGCAGTATTTT	CASSLSGGVGDTQYF
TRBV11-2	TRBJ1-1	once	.	TGTGCCAGCAGCTCGGATATTGATGAAGCTTTCTTT	CASSSDIDEAFF
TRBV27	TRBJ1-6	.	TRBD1	TGTGCCAGCAGTCCAGGGGACAGGGATTCACCCCTCCACTTT	CASSPGDRDSPLHF